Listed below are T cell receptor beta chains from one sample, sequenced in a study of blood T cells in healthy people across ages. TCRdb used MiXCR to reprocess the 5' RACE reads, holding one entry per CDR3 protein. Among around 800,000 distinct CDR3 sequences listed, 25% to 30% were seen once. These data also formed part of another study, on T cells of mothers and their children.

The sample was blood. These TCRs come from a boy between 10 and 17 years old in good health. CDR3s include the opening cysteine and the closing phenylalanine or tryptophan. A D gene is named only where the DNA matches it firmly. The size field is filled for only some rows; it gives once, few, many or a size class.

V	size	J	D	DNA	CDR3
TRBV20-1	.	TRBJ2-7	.	TGCAGTGCTAGAGAGGGCCGCCCCGAGCAGTACTTC	CSAREGRPEQYF
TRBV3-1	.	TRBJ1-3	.	TGTGCCAGCAGCCAAAGGACCGGAAACACCATATATTTT	CASSQRTGNTIYF
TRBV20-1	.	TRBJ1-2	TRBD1	TGCAGTGCAGAGCTGGGACAGGGGGCAGGTGGCTACACCTTC	CSAELGQGAGGYTF
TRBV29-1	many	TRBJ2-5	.	TGCAGCGTTCGATGGAGTCCAGGGGACGAGACCCAGTACTTC	CSVRWSPGDETQYF
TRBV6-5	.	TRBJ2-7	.	TGTGCCAGCAGTGAAACAGGGTTAGGTTCCTACGAGCAGTACTTC	CASSETGLGSYEQYF
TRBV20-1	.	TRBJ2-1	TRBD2	TGCAGTGCAGAGCGGGAGATCGCCTACAATGAGCAGTTCTTC	CSAEREIAYNEQFF
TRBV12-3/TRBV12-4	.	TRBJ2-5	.	TGTGCCAGCAGTTTTTCGGGGAAACTGGAGCAGTACTTC	CASSFSGKLEQYF
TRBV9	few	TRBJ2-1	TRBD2	TGTGCCAGCAGCGTAGGAGGGACTAGTCGGTACAATGAGCAGTTCTTC	CASSVGGTSRYNEQFF
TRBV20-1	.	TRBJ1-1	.	TGCAGTGCAAGAGTTTCCACTGAAGCTTTCTTT	CSARVSTEAFF
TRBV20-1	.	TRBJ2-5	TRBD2	TGCAGTGCTAGGCTCCCGGGGGCTAGCGGGGGGCCCGTGGAGACCCAGTACTTC	CSARLPGASGGPVETQYF
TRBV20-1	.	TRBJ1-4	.	TGCAGTGCTAGAGATGCCGGACGCGATAATGAAAAACTGTTTTTT	CSARDAGRDNEKLFF
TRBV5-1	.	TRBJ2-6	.	TGCGCCAGCAGCTTGGAGGGGGGATCGAAGGCTGGGGCCAACGTCCTGACTTTC	CASSLEGGSKAGANVLTF
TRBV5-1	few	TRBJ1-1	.	TGCGCCAGCCTAATACGGCCAGGGGTCTCTGAAGCTTTCTTT	CASLIRPGVSEAFF
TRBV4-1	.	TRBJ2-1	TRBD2	TGCGCCAGCAGCCAAGGCATACCGACTAGCGGGAGAAACAATGAGCAGTTCTTC	CASSQGIPTSGRNNEQFF
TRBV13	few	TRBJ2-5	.	TGTGCCAGCAGCTTAGGGGGGTACCAGTACCAAGAGACCCAGTACTTC	CASSLGGYQYQETQYF
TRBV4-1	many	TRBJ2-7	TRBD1	TGCGCCAGCAGCCAGGGGCGGGACAGGGGTTTTTACGAGCAGTACTTC	CASSQGRDRGFYEQYF
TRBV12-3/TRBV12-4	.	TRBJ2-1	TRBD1	TGTGCCAGCAGTATCGGGACAGGGGGCCGGAATGAGCAGTTCTTC	CASSIGTGGRNEQFF
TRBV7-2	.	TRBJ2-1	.	TGTGCCAGCAGCTACCTACACAATGAGCAGTTCTTC	CASSYLHNEQFF
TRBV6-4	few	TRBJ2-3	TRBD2	TGTGCCAGCAGTGACGGCGGGAGCGGGGGTGCAGATACGCAGTATTTT	CASSDGGSGGADTQYF
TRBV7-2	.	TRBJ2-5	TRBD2	TGTGCCAGCAGCTTTAGGCGGGGGGCAGAGACCCAGTACTTC	CASSFRRGAETQYF
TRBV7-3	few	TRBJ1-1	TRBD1	TGTGCCAGCAGCTTAGAGGGGGCGAGCACTGAAGCTTTCTTT	CASSLEGASTEAFF
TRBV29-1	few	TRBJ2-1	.	TGCAGCGTTAAGGACCCCTACAATGAGCAGTTCTTC	CSVKDPYNEQFF
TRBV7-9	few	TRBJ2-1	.	TGTGCCAGCAGCTTAGCAGCAGGGGGGAAATCCTACAATGAGCAGTTCTTC	CASSLAAGGKSYNEQFF
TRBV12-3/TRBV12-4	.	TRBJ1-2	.	TGTGCCAGCAGTTTTTTCCCATCGGAGGGCTACACCTTC	CASSFFPSEGYTF
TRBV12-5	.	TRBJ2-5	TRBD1	TGTGCTAGTGGTTCAGGGACAGGGGGAATCGGGGAGACCCAGTACTTC	CASGSGTGGIGETQYF
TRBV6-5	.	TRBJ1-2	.	TGTGCCAGCAGAACGGGTGGAGTTAGCTATGGCTACACCTTC	CASRTGGVSYGYTF
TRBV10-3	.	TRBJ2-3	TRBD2	TGTGCCATCCGGGGAGGTAGCGGGGGCCAAAACACAGATACGCAGTATTTT	CAIRGGSGGQNTDTQYF
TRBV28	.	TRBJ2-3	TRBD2	TGTGCCAGCAGTCCCCCTAGCGGACTCACAGATACGCAGTATTTT	CASSPPSGLTDTQYF